This T cell receptor beta chain was sequenced during a study of cytomegalovirus exposure and HLA in healthy donors. Of note for this clone: Its antigen is currently unknown.

Study results and limitations: Using a false discovery rate of 0.05, a later analysis showed that approximately 17,000 TCR beta sequences were associated with HLA alleles.

Trimming pared 1 base from V and 5 bases from J, leaving 14 bases between. The CDR3 runs 16 residues. In germline, CDR1 is MDHEN, CDR2 SYDVKM. 60 Vbeta and 13 Jbeta primers were used in PCR. Produced via immunoSEQ multiplex PCR; TCRdb's table is partial and in-frame only. Of about 210,000 clones in the sample, approximately 80% were seen once. The chain employs TRBV28 and TRBJ1-4; D perhaps matches TRBD1 (5 bases). The source of this sequence is a woman in her 30s in good health and CMV-seropositive. Material for sequencing was PBMCs. The chain's CDR3 is CASSLSPGGENEKLFF. The CDR3 DNA sequence: TGTGCCAGCAGTTTATCCCCGGGGGGGGAGAATGAAAAACTGTTTTTT.